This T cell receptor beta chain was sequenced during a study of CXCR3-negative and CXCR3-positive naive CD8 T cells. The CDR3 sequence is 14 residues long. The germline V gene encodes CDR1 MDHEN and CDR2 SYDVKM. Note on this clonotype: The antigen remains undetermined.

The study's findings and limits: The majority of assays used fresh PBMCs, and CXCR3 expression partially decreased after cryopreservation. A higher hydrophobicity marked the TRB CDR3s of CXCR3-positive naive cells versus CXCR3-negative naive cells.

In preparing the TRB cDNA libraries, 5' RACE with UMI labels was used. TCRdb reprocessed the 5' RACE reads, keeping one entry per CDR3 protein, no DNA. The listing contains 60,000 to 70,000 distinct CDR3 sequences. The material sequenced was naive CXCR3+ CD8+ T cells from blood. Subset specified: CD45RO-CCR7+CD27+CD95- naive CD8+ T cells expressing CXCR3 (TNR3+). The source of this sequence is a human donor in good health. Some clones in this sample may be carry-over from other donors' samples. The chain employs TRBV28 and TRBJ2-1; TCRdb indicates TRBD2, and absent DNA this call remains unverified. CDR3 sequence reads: CASSRGLDYNEQFF.